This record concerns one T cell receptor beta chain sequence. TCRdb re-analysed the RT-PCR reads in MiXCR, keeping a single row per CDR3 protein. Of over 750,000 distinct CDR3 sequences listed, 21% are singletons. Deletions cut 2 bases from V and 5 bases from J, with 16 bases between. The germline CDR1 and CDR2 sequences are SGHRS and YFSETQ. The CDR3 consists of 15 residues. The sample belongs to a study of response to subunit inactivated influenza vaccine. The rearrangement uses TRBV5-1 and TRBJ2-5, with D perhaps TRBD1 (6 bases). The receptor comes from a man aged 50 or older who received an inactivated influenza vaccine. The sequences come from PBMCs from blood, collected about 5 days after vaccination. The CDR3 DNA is TGCGCCAGCAGCTTTACAGGGATTTTATCGGAGACCCAGTACTTC. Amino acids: CASSFTGILSETQYF.